The TCR beta chain described here comes from a study of T cell changes during pregnancy in multiple sclerosis. TCRdb's table, derived via immunoSEQ multiplex PCR, lists solely in-frame clones and lacks some. The repertoire holds tens of thousands of clones, with about 92% as singletons. This CDR3 is built from 17 residues. With 1 base clipped from V and 3 bases from J, the junction kept 8 bases outside the gene matches. The germline gives CDR1 MGHRA, CDR2 YSYEKL. The V gene is TRBV4-1, the J gene TRBJ1-1, with 10 nucleotides matching TRBD1. The sequenced sample consisted of peripheral blood. The sequence came from a female donor with multiple sclerosis, enrolled in a pregnancy study. DNA of the CDR3: TGCGCCAGCAGCCAAGCGCCCGGGACAGGGGCCGACACTGAAGCTTTCTTT. Translating it yields CASSQAPGTGADTEAFF.